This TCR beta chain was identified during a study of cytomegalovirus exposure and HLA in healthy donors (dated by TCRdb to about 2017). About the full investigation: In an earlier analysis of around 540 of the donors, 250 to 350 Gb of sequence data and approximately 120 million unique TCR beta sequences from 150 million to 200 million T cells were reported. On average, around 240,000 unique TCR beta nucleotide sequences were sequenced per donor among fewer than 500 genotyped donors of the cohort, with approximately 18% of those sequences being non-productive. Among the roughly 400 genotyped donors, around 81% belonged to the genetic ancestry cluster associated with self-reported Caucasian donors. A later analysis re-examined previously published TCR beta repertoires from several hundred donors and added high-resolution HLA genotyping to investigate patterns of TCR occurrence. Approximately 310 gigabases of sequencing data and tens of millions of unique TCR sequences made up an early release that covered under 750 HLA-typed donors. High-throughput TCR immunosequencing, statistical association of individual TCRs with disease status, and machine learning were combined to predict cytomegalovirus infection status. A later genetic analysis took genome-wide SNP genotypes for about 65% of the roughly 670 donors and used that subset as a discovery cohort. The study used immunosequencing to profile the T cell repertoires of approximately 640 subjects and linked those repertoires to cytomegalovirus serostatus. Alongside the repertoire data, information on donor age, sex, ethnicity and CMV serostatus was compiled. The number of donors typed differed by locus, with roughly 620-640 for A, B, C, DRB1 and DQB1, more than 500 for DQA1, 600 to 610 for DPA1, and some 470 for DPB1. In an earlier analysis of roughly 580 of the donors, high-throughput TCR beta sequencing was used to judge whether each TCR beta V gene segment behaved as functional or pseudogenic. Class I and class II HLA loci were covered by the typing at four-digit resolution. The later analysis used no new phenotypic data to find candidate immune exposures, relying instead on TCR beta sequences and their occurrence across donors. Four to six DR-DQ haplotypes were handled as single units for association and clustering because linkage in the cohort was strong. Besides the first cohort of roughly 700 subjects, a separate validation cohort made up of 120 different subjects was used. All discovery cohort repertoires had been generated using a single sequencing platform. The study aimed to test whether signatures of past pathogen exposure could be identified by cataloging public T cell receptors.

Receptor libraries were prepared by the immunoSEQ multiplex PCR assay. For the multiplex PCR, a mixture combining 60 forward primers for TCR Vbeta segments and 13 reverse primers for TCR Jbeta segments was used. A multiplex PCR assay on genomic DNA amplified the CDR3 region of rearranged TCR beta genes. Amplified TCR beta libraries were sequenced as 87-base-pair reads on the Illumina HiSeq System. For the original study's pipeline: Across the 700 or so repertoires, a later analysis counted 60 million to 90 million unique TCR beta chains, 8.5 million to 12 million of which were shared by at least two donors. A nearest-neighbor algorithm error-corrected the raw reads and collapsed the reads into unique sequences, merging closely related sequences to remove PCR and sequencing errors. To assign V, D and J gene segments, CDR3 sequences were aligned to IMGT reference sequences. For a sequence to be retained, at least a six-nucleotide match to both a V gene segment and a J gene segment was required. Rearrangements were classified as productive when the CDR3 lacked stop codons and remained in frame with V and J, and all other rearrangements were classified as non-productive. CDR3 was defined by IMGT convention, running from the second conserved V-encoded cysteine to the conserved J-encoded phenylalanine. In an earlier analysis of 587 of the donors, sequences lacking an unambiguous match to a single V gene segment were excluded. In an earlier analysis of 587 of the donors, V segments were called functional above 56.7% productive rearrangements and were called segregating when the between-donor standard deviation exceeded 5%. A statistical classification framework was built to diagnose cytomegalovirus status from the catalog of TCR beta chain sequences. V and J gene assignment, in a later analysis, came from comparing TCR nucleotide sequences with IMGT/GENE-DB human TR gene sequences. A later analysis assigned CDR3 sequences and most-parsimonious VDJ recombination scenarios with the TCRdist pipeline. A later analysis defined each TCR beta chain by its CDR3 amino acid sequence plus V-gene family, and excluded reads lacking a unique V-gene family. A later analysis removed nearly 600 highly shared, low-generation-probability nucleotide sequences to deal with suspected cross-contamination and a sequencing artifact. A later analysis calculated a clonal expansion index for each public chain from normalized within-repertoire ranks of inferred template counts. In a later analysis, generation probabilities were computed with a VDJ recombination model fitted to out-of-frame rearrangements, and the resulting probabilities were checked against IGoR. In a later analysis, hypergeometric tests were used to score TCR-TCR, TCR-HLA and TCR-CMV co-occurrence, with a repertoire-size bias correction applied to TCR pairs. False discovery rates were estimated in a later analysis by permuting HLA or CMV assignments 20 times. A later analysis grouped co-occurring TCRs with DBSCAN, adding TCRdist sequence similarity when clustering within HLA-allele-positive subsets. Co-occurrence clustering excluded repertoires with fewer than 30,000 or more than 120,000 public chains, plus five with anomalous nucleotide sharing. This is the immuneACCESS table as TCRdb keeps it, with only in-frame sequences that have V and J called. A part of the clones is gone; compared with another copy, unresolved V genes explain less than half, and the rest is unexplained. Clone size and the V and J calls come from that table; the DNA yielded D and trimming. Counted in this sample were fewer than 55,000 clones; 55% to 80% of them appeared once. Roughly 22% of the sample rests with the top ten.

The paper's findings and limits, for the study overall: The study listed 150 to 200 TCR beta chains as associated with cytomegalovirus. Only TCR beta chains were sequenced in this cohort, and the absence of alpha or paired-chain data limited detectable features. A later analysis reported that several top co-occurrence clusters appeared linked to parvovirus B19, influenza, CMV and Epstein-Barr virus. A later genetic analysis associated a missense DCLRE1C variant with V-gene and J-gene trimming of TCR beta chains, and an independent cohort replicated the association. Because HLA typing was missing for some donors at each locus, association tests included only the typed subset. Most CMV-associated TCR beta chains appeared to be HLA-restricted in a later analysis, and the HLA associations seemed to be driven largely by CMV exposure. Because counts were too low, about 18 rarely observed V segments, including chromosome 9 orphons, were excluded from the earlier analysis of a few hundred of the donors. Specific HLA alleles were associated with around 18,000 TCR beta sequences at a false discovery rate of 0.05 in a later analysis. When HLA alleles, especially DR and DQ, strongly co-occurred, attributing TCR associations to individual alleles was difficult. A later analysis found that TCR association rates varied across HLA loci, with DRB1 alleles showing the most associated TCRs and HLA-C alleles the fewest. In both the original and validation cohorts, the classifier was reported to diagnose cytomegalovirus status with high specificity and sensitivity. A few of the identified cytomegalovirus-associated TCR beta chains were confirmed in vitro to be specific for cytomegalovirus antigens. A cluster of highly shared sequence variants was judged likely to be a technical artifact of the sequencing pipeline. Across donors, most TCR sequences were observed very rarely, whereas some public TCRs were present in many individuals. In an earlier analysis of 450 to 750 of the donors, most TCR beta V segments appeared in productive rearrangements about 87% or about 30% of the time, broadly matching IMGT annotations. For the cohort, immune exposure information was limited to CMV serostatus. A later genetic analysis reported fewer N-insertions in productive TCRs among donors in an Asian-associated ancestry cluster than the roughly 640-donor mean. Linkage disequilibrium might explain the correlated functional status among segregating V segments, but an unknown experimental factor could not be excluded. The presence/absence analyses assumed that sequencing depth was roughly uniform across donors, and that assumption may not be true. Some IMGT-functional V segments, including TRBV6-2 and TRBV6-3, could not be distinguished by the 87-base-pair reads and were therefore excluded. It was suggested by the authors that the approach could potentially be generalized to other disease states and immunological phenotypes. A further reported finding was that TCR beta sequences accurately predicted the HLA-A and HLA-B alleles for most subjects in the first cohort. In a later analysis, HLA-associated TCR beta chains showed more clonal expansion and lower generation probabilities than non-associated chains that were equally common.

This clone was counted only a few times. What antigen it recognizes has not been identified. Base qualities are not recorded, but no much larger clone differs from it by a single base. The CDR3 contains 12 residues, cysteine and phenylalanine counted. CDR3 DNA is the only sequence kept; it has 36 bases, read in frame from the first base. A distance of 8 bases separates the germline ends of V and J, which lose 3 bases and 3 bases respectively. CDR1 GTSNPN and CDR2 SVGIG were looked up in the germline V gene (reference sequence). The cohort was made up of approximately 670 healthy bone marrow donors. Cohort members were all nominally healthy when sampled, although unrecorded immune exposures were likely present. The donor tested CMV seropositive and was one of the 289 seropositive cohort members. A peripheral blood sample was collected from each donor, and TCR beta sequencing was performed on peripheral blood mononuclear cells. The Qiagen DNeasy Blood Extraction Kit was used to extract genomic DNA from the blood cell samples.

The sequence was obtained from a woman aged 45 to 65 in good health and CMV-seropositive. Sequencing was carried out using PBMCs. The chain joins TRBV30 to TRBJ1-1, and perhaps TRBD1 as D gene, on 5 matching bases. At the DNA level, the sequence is TGTGCCTGGAGGGGGGAGGACACTGAAGCTTTCTTT. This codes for CAWRGEDTEAFF.